A selection of T cell receptor beta chains follows, all from one sample in a study of blood T cell repertoires in COVID-19. The protocol was immunoSEQ multiplex PCR, while the TCRdb copy is restricted to in-frame clones and leaves out a portion. The sample lists some 200,000 clones, 80% to 90% occurring once. What was sequenced was PBMCs or T cells enriched from blood (not recorded which). These receptors all stem from a man aged 25-45 years in a cohort exposed to, infected with or recovered from COVID-19 (not recorded which). CDR3s include the opening cysteine and the closing phenylalanine or tryptophan. The D gene is left open where the match is weak.

D	J	V	DNA	CDR3
TRBD2	TRBJ2-7	TRBV5-6	TGTGCCAGCAGCTTGCCTAGCGGGGGGATAATAGACGAGCAGTACTTC	CASSLPSGGIIDEQYF
NA	TRBJ1-5	TRBV29-1	TGCAGCGTTGAAGATCTAGGCCAGAAAAATCAGCCCCAGCATTTT	CSVEDLGQKNQPQHF
TRBD2	TRBJ2-1	TRBV4-1	TGCGCCAGCAGCCACCGACTAGCGGGAGTAGTACGGGAGCAGTTCTTC	CASSHRLAGVVREQFF
TRBD1	TRBJ1-2	TRBV5-4	TGTGCCAGCAGCTTGGAGGGGACAGGGGGCTATGGCTACACCTTC	CASSLEGTGGYGYTF
NA	TRBJ1-5	TRBV18	TGTGCCAGCTCACCACAGAGTGGAGATAGCAATCAGCCCCAGCATTTT	CASSPQSGDSNQPQHF
NA	TRBJ1-5	TRBV6-1	TGTGCCAGCAGTGATCTATGGGAGTCGAATCAGCCCCAGCATTTT	CASSDLWESNQPQHF
TRBD1	TRBJ2-7	TRBV24-1	TGTGCCACCAGTGATTCGGACAGGGGCTACGAGCAGTACTTC	CATSDSDRGYEQYF
TRBD1	TRBJ2-5	TRBV7-2	TGTGCCAGTGGTTTAGGACAGGGGACCTTCCAAGAGACCCAGTACTTC	CASGLGQGTFQETQYF
NA	TRBJ1-2	TRBV25-1	TGTGCCAGCAGTGAAGACGGGCAGGGGCACGGCTACACCTTC	CASSEDGQGHGYTF
TRBD1	TRBJ2-7	TRBV11-1	TGTGCCAGCAGCTCAGACAGGGATAGCGACGAGCAGTACTTC	CASSSDRDSDEQYF
NA	TRBJ1-2	TRBV28	TGTGCCAGCAGTTTATTATCGAACAGGGACTATGGCTACACCTTC	CASSLLSNRDYGYTF
TRBD2	TRBJ2-1	TRBV18	TGTGCCAGCTCACCACCGGGACTAGCGATGAATGAGCAGTTCTTC	CASSPPGLAMNEQFF
TRBD2	TRBJ2-5	TRBV15	TGTGCCACCAGCAGCGACCTCGGGGGGGGTGAGACCCAGTACTTC	CATSSDLGGGETQYF
TRBD2	TRBJ2-3	TRBV5-8	TGTGCCAGCAGCTCACTTAGCGGGAGGCCAGATACGCAGTATTTT	CASSSLSGRPDTQYF
TRBD1	TRBJ1-3	TRBV7-9	TGTGCCAGCAGCTTAGCGACCGGGACAGCCGAAGGAAACACCATATATTTT	CASSLATGTAEGNTIYF
TRBD2	TRBJ2-2	TRBV6-2/TRBV6-3	TGTGCCAGCAGTTACCCCGGGACTAGCTTCCCCGGGGAGCTGTTTTTT	CASSYPGTSFPGELFF